This entry describes one T cell receptor beta chain. Its antigen is currently unknown. A single record per CDR3 protein comes from TCRdb applying MiXCR to the 5' RACE reads. The table has 350,000 to 550,000 distinct CDR3 sequences, 15% to 20% seen once. Looked up from germline, CDR1 is SEHNR and CDR2 is FQNEAQ (reference sequence). V was cut by 5 bases and J by 8 bases, with 12 bases left in between. The length of the CDR3 is 12 residues. This sample was taken from a study of T cells after yellow fever vaccination. Study conclusions and caveats: The booster response re-showed most primary clones: roughly 97% CD4, roughly 91% CD8.

The clonotype originates from a young man who received the YFV17D yellow fever vaccine. This sequence joins TRBV7-9 and TRBJ1-1; TRBD1 is a possible D gene (6 bases). The source was PBMCs, collected before the yellow fever booster vaccination. CDR3 sequence (DNA): TGTGCCAGCAGCGCCCAGGGGATGGAAGCTTTCTTT. It encodes CASSAQGMEAFF.